The rows below give T cell receptor beta chains drawn from one sample of a study of beta chain features in type 1 diabetes. Method: immunoSEQ multiplex PCR; TCRdb's copy keeps in-frame clones and lacks some. The repertoire holds over 200,000 clones, with about 11% as singletons. Sequencing used naive CD4+ T cells from blood. These receptor sequences come from a man aged 25-45 years with type 1 diabetes. Both conserved end residues are part of each CDR3. Fields, in order: CDR3 protein, V gene, J gene.

CDR3: CAWSPKDSEETQYF
V: TRBV30
J: TRBJ2-5

CDR3: CAWSVQRSNTGELFF
V: TRBV30
J: TRBJ2-2

CDR3: CASTRVGGQDTQYF
V: TRBV6-6
J: TRBJ2-3

CDR3: CASSTRGGAGGWTEAFF
V: TRBV5-1
J: TRBJ1-1

CDR3: CASSWYSSSGGDSQETQYF
V: TRBV11-2
J: TRBJ2-5

CDR3: CASSTGQGASSHEQYF
V: TRBV5-4
J: TRBJ2-7

CDR3: CASSRDRGDDEQYF
V: TRBV7-2
J: TRBJ2-7

CDR3: CASSLTGGRDHEQYF
V: TRBV7-9
J: TRBJ2-7

CDR3: CATSREASGIETQYF
V: TRBV15
J: TRBJ2-5

CDR3: CASSTRRSAGYNEQFF
V: TRBV19
J: TRBJ2-1

CDR3: CASSQFTSHTYEQYF
V: TRBV4-3
J: NA

CDR3: CASSLGQRTEQFF
V: TRBV11-2
J: TRBJ2-1

CDR3: CATSRVGQGYSEQFF
V: TRBV15
J: TRBJ2-1

CDR3: CASTARTPYEQYF
V: TRBV28
J: TRBJ2-7

CDR3: CSALAHTQYF
V: TRBV20-1
J: TRBJ2-3

CDR3: CASSPPLLGQGAQETQYF
V: TRBV5-1
J: TRBJ2-5

CDR3: CASSPGTSYNEQFF
V: TRBV6-5
J: TRBJ2-1

CDR3: CASSRGAGGSNEQFF
V: TRBV11-2
J: TRBJ2-1

CDR3: CAWSPQAGGYTF
V: TRBV30
J: TRBJ1-2

CDR3: CASSHLRNEQFF
V: TRBV6-5
J: TRBJ2-1

CDR3: CSGRDGVYEQYF
V: TRBV29-1
J: TRBJ2-7

CDR3: CAISDGTGGNEQFF
V: TRBV10-3
J: TRBJ2-1

CDR3: CAGSETGENEKLFF
V: TRBV19
J: TRBJ1-4

CDR3: CASSPPGVTNSPLHF
V: TRBV14
J: TRBJ1-6

CDR3: CASSLEPGAYQPQHF
V: TRBV11-2
J: TRBJ1-5

CDR3: CASSVAARGRIMDTQYF
V: TRBV9
J: TRBJ2-3

CDR3: CASGPGANVLTF
V: TRBV7-3
J: TRBJ2-6

CDR3: CASSSPADRSSANTEAFF
V: TRBV28
J: TRBJ1-1

CDR3: CASSNRGSYEQYF
V: TRBV7-8
J: TRBJ2-7

CDR3: CASSYWTGSSPYGYTF
V: TRBV5-1
J: TRBJ1-2

CDR3: CASSVGLAGAQYNEQFF
V: TRBV9
J: TRBJ2-1

CDR3: CSPKRGEYNEQFF
V: TRBV29-1
J: TRBJ2-1

CDR3: CASHPDSQNTGELFF
V: TRBV2
J: TRBJ2-2

CDR3: CASSPRGFPANEQFF
V: TRBV25-1
J: TRBJ2-1

CDR3: CASSLQGGSPLHF
V: TRBV19
J: TRBJ1-6

CDR3: CASRPGTLNNEQFF
V: TRBV2
J: TRBJ2-1

CDR3: CASSQDQGASNEKLFF
V: TRBV4-1
J: TRBJ1-4

CDR3: CATSPMRTGGTGGNTIYF
V: TRBV15
J: TRBJ1-3

CDR3: CASSGTSGARRETQYF
V: TRBV9
J: TRBJ2-5

CDR3: CARLLARVHTGELFF
V: TRBV6-4
J: TRBJ2-2

CDR3: CASRDLAVNTEAFF
V: TRBV2
J: TRBJ1-1

CDR3: CASSQARLQGRGETQYF
V: TRBV4-2
J: TRBJ2-5

CDR3: CASKSIRAPGAFF
V: TRBV27
J: TRBJ1-1

CDR3: CASSIPAGGLYNEQFF
V: TRBV7-9
J: TRBJ2-1

CDR3: CASSLGLRTSGGGNEQFF
V: TRBV5-1
J: TRBJ2-1

CDR3: CASSHGTGKATDTQYF
V: TRBV5-8
J: TRBJ2-3